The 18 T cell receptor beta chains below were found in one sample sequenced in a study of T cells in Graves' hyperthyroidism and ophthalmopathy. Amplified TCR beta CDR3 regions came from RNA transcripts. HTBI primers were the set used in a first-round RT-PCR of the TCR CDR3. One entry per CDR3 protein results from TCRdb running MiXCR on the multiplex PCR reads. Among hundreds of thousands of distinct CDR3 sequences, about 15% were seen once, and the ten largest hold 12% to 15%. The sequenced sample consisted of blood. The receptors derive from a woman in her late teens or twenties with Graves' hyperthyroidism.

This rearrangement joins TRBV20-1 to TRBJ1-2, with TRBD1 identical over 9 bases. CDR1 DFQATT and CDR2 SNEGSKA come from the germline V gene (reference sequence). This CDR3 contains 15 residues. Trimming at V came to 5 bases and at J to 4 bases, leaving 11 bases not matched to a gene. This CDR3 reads CSAPLPGQGSYGYTF. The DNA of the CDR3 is TGCAGTGCTCCGTTACCGGGACAGGGTAGCTATGGCTACACCTTC.

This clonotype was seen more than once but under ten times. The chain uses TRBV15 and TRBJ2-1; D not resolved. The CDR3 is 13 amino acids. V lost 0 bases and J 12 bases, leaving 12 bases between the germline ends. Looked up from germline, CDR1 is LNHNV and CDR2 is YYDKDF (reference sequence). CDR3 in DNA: TGTGCCACCAGCAGAGATCGGACCGGTGGGCAGTTCTTC. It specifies CATSRDRTGGQFF.

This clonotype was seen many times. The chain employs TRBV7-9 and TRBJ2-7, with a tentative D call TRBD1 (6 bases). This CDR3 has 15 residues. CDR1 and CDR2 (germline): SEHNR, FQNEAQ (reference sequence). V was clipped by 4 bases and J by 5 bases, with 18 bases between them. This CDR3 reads CASSSPGRQDNEQYF. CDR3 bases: TGTGCCAGCAGCTCTCCGGGACGACAGGATAACGAGCAGTACTTC. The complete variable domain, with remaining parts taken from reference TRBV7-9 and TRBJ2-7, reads DTGVSQNPRHKITKRGQNVTFRCDPISEHNRLYWYRQTLGQGPEFLTYFQNEAQLEKSRLLSDRFSAERPKGSFSTLEIQRTEQGDSAMYLCASSSPGRQDNEQYFGPGTRLTVT.

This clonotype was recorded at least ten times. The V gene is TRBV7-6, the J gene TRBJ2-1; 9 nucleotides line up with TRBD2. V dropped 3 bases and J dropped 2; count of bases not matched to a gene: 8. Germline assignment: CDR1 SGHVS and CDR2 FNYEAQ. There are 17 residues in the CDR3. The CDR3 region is CASSLVLAGLTYNEQFF. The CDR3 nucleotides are TGTGCCAGCAGCTTGGTTCTAGCGGGGCTAACCTACAATGAGCAGTTCTTC.

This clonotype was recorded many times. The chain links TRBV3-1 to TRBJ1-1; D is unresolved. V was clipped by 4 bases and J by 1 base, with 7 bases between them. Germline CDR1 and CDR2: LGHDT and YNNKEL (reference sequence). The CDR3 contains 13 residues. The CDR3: CASSPAGNTEAFF. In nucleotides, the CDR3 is TGTGCCAGCAGCCCCGCGGGGAACACTGAAGCTTTCTTT.

Here the CDR3 DNA reads TGTGCCAGCAGTGAACCCAACAGGGGCACTAATGAAAAACTGTTTTTT. This gives the protein CASSEPNRGTNEKLFF. The gene calls are TRBV25-1 and TRBJ1-4; TRBD1 matches 7 bases. After removal of 2 bases from V and 2 bases from J, the junction contained 5 bases not matched to a gene. Germline loops: CDR1 MGHDK, CDR2 SYGVNS. The CDR3 loop spans 16 amino acids.

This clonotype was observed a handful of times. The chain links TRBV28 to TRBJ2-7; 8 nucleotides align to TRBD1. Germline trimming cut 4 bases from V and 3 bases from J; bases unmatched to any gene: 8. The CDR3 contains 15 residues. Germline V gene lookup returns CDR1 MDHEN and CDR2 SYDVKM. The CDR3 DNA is TGTGCCAGCAGTTCTCAGGGGGCCATCCTCTACGAGCAGTACTTC. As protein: CASSSQGAILYEQYF. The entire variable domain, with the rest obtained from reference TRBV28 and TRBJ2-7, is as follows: DVKVTQSSRYLVKRTGEKVFLECVQDMDHENMFWYRQDPGLGLRLIYFSYDVKMKEKGDIPEGYSVSREKKERFSLILESASTNQTSMYLCASSSQGAILYEQYFGPGTRLTVT.

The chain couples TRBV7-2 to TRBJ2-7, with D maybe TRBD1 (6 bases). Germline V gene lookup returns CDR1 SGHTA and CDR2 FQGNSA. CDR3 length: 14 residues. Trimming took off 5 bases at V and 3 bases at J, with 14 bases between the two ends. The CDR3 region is CASSPGGQLYEQYF. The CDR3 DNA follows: TGTGCCAGCAGCCCTGGGGGACAACTCTACGAGCAGTACTTC.

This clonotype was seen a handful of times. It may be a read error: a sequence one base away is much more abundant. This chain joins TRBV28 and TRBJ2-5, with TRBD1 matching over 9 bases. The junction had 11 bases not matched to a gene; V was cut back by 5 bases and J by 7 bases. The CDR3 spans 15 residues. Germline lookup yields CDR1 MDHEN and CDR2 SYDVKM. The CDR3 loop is CASSPGTGRQGTQYF. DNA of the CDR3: TGTGCCAGCAGTCCCGGGACAGGGCGCCAGGGGACCCAGTACTTC.

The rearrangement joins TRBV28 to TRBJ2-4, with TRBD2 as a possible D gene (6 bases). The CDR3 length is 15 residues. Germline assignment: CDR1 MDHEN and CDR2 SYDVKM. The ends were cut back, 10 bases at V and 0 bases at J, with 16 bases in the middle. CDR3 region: CATRGGDQAKNIQYF. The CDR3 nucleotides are TGTGCCACCCGGGGAGGCGACCAAGCCAAAAACATTCAGTACTTC. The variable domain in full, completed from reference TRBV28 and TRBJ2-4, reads DVKVTQSSRYLVKRTGEKVFLECVQDMDHENMFWYRQDPGLGLRLIYFSYDVKMKEKGDIPEGYSVSREKKERFSLILESASTNQTSMYLCATRGGDQAKNIQYFGAGTRLSVL.

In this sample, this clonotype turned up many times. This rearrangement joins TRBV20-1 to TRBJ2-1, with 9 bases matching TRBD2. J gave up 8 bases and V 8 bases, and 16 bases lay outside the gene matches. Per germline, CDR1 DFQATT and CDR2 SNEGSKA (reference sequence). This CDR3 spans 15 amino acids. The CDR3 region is CSPTSAGGPAYEQFF. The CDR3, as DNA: TGCAGTCCGACCAGTGCGGGAGGGCCTGCGTATGAGCAGTTCTTC.

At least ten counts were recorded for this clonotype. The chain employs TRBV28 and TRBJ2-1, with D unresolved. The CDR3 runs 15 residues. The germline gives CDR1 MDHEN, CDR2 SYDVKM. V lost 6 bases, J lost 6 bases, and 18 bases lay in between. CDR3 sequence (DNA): TGTGCCAGCAGCCCCGTCCCGTTGGCGACCAATGAGCAGTTCTTC. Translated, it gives CASSPVPLATNEQFF.

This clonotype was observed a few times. The CDR3 region is CASSPGEGNYGYTF. The CDR3 DNA follows: TGTGCCAGCAGCCCAGGGGAGGGGAACTATGGCTACACCTTC. V is TRBV7-3 and J is TRBJ1-2, with D perhaps TRBD1 (6 bases). CDR1 SGHTA and CDR2 FQGTGA come from the germline V gene. The V end lost 5 bases, the J end lost 2 bases, and 12 bases lay between the germline ends. The CDR3 runs 14 residues.

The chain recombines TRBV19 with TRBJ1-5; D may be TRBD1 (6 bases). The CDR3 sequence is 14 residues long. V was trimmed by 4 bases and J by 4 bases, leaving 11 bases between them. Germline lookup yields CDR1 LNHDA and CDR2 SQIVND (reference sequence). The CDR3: CASSREQGNQPQHF. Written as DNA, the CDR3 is TGTGCCAGTAGTAGGGAACAGGGTAATCAGCCCCAGCATTTT.

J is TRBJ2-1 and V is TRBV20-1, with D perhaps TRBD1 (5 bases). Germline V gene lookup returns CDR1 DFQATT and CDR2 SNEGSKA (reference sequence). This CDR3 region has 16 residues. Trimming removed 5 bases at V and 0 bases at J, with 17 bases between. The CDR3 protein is CSARRPPRVSYNEQFF. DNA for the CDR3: TGCAGTGCTCGAAGACCACCCAGGGTCTCCTACAATGAGCAGTTCTTC.

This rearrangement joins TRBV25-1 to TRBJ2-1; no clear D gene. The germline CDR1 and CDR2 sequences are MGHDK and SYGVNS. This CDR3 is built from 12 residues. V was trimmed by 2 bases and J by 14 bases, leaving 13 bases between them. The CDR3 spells CASSEGSLREFF. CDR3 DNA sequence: TGTGCCAGCAGTGAAGGGTCCCTTAGAGAGTTCTTC.

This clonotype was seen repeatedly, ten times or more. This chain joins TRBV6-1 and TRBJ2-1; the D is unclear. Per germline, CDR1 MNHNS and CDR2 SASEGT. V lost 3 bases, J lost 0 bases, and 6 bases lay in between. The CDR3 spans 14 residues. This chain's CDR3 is CASSEVSSYNEQFF. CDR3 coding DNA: TGTGCCAGCAGTGAGGTTAGCTCCTACAATGAGCAGTTCTTC.

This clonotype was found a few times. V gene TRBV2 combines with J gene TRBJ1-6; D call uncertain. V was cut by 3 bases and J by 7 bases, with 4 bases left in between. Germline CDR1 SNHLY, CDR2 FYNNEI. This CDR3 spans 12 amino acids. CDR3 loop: CASSDENSPLHF. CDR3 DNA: TGTGCCAGCAGTGACGAAAATTCACCCCTCCACTTT.